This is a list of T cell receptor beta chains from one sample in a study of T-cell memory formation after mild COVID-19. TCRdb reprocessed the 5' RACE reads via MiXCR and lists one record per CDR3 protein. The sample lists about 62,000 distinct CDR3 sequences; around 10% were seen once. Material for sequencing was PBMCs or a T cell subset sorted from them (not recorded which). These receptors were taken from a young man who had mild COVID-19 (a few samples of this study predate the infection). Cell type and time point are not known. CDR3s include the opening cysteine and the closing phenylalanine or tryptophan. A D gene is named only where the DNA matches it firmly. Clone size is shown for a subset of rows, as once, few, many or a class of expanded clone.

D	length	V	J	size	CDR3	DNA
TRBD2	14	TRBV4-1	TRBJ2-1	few	CASRRTGGLHEQFF	TGCGCCAGCAGGCGAACGGGGGGGCTTCATGAGCAGTTCTTC
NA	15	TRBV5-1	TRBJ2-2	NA	CASSSSASGSGELFF	TGCGCCAGCAGCTCCTCGGCGTCCGGTTCCGGGGAGCTGTTTTTT
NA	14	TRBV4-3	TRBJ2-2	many	CASSQGQSTGELFF	TGCGCCAGCAGCCAAGGACAGTCCACCGGGGAGCTGTTTTTT
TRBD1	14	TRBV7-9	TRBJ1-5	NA	CASNTGTGDQPQHF	TGTGCCAGCAACACCGGGACAGGGGATCAGCCCCAGCATTTT
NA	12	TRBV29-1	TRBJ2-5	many	CSVDRGTETQYF	TGCAGCGTTGACAGGGGAACAGAGACCCAGTACTTC
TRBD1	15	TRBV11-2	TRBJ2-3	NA	CASSLGTGGANTQYF	TGTGCCAGCAGCTTAGGTACAGGGGGCGCAAATACGCAGTATTTT
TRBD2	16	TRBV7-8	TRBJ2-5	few	CASSSVPGLAYETQYF	TGTGCCAGCAGCTCCGTCCCGGGACTAGCGTATGAGACCCAGTACTTC
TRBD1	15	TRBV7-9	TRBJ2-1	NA	CASSQGTGVYNEQFF	TGTGCCAGCAGCCAAGGGACAGGGGTATACAATGAGCAGTTCTTC
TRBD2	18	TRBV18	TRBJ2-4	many	CASSPGLGTSGPENIQYF	TGTGCCAGCTCCCCCGGGCTAGGCACTAGCGGGCCAGAAAACATTCAGTACTTC
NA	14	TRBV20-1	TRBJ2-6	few	CSAQVSSGANVLTF	TGCAGTGCCCAGGTCTCCTCCGGGGCCAACGTCCTGACTTTC
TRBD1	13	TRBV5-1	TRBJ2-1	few	CASSWDRGDEQFF	TGCGCCAGCAGCTGGGACAGGGGTGATGAGCAGTTCTTC
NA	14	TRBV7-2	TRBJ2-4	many	CASSLSQGGNIQYF	TGTGCCAGCAGCTTAAGCCAGGGCGGAAACATTCAGTACTTC
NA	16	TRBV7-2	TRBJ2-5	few	CASSLAGGNVQETQYF	TGTGCCAGCAGCTTAGCGGGGGGAAACGTACAAGAGACCCAGTACTTC
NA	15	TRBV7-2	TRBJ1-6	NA	CASSSRSRDNSPLHF	TGTGCCAGCAGCTCCAGAAGCCGAGATAATTCACCCCTCCACTTT
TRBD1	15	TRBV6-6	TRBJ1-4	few	CASSYEGQGLEKLFF	TGTGCCAGCAGTTACGAAGGACAGGGTCTTGAAAAACTGTTTTTT
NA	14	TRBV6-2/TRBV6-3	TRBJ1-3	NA	CASIEWGSGNTIYF	TGTGCCAGCATCGAATGGGGTTCTGGAAACACCATATATTTT
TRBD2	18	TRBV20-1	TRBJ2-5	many	CSARRPGSSGGLQETQYF	TGCAGTGCTAGAAGGCCGGGGAGTAGCGGGGGGTTACAAGAGACCCAGTACTTC
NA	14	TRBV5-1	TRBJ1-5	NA	CASSFSGADQPQHF	TGCGCCAGCAGCTTCAGTGGGGCAGATCAGCCCCAGCATTTT
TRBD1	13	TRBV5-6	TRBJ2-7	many	CASSLDRAYEQYF	TGTGCCAGCAGCTTAGACAGGGCCTACGAGCAGTACTTC
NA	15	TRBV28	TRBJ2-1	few	CASSRTASSYNEQFF	TGTGCCAGCAGTCGGACGGCGAGCTCCTACAATGAGCAGTTCTTC
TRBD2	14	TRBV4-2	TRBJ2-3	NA	CASSQIAGGDTQYF	TGTGCCAGCAGCCAAATAGCGGGGGGAGATACGCAGTATTTT
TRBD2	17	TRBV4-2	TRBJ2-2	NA	CASRRLAGDQNTGELFF	TGTGCCAGCAGAAGACTAGCGGGGGACCAAAACACCGGGGAGCTGTTTTTT
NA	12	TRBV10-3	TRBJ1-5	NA	CAISASNQPQHF	TGTGCCATCAGTGCGAGCAATCAGCCCCAGCATTTT
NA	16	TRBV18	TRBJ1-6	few	CASSPRASQTGSPLHF	TGTGCCAGCTCACCACGGGCCTCCCAGACTGGTTCACCCCTCCACTTT
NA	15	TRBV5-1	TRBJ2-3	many	CASSPGQTSTDTQYF	TGCGCCAGCAGCCCAGGACAGACTAGCACAGATACGCAGTATTTT
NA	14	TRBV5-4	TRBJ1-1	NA	CASSLLSGDVEAFF	TGTGCCAGCAGCTTGTTGTCAGGGGACGTGGAAGCTTTCTTT
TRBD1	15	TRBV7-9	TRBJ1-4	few	CASSGSRGRDEKLFF	TGTGCCAGCAGCGGAAGCAGGGGGCGCGATGAAAAACTGTTTTTT
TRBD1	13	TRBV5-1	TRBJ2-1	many	CASSPDRVREQFF	TGCGCCAGCAGCCCGGACAGGGTTCGGGAGCAGTTCTTC
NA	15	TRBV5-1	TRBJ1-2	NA	CASSISGQGGYGYTF	TGCGCCAGCAGCATAAGCGGTCAGGGAGGCTATGGCTACACCTTC
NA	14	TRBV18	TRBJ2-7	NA	CASSQSSGVYEQYF	TGTGCCAGCTCACAATCCTCAGGAGTCTACGAGCAGTACTTC
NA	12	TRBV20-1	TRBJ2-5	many	CSARIGPETQYF	TGCAGTGCTAGAATAGGGCCAGAGACCCAGTACTTC
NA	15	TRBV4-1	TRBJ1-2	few	CASSQPGRPYYGYTF	TGCGCCAGCAGCCAGCCGGGACGCCCTTACTATGGCTACACCTTC
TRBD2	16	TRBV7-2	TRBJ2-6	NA	CASSAGGGGAPNVLTF	TGTGCCAGCAGCGCCGGAGGCGGGGGGGCCCCCAACGTCCTGACTTTC
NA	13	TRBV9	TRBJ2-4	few	CASSAVQGNIQYF	TGTGCCAGCAGCGCCGTACAGGGCAACATTCAGTACTTC
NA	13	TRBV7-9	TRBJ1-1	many	CASSFGQYTEAFF	TGTGCCAGCAGCTTCGGCCAGTACACTGAAGCTTTCTTT
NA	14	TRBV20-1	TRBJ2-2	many	CSARLVGNTGELFF	TGCAGTGCTAGACTGGTCGGGAACACCGGGGAGCTGTTTTTT
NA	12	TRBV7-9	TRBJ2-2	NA	CAGEPNTGELFF	TGTGCCGGCGAGCCGAACACCGGGGAGCTGTTTTTT
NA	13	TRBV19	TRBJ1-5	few	CASSLGFNQPQHF	TGTGCCAGTAGTTTGGGTTTCAATCAGCCCCAGCATTTT
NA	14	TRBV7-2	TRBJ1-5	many	CASSLVGSNQPQHF	TGTGCCAGCAGCTTAGTTGGGAGCAATCAGCCCCAGCATTTT
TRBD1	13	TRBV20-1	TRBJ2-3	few	CSAKQGATDTQYF	TGCAGTGCCAAACAGGGGGCCACAGATACGCAGTATTTT
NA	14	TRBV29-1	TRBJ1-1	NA	CSVEPGAANTEAFF	TGCAGCGTTGAACCGGGGGCGGCGAACACTGAAGCTTTCTTT
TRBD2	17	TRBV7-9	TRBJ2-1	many	CASSSGLAGLSYNEQFF	TGTGCCAGCAGCTCCGGACTAGCGGGGCTCTCCTACAATGAGCAGTTCTTC
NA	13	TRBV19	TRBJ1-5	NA	CASSMGVRQPQHF	TGTGCCAGTAGTATGGGGGTACGACAGCCCCAGCATTTT
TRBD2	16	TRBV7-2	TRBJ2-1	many	CASSLEPTSPYNEQFF	TGTGCCAGCAGCTTAGAGCCGACTAGCCCCTACAATGAGCAGTTCTTC
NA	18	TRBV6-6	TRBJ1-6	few	CASSYSPFLSSYNSPLHF	TGTGCCAGCAGTTACTCTCCTTTCCTGAGCTCCTATAATTCACCCCTCCACTTT
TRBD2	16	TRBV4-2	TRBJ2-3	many	CASSQVVAGGPDTQYF	TGTGCCAGCAGCCAAGTGGTAGCGGGGGGCCCAGATACGCAGTATTTT
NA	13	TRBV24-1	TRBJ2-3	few	CATSRAGENTQYF	TGTGCCACCAGTCGGGCAGGGGAGAATACGCAGTATTTT
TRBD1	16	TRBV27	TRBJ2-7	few	CASSTGWTGGIYEQYF	TGTGCCAGCAGTACTGGCTGGACAGGGGGCATCTACGAGCAGTACTTC
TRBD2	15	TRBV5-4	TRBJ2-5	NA	CASSLSGGARETQYF	TGTGCCAGCAGCTTGTCCGGGGGGGCCAGAGAGACCCAGTACTTC
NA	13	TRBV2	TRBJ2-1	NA	CASSGVVVNEQFF	TGTGCCAGCAGTGGCGTTGTCGTCAATGAGCAGTTCTTC
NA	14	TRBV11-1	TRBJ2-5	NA	CASSLGPSEETQYF	TGTGCCAGCAGCTTAGGACCTTCCGAAGAGACCCAGTACTTC
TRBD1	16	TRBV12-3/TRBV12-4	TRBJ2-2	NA	CASSLYPGGYTGELFF	TGTGCCAGCAGTTTGTATCCAGGGGGTTATACCGGGGAGCTGTTTTTT
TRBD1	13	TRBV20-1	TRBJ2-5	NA	CSAGGQAPGTQYF	TGCAGTGCTGGGGGACAGGCCCCAGGGACCCAGTACTTC
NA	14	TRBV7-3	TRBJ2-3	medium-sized	CASSLKVQPDTQYF	TGTGCCAGCAGCTTAAAGGTCCAGCCAGATACGCAGTATTTT
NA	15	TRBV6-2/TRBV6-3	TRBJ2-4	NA	CASGRVGVDKNIQYF	TGTGCCAGCGGCCGTGTAGGGGTGGACAAAAACATTCAGTACTTC
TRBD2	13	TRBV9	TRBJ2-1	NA	CASSVGLGDEQFF	TGTGCCAGCAGCGTCGGACTAGGGGATGAGCAGTTCTTC
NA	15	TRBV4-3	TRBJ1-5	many	CASSQDQGWGQPQHF	TGCGCCAGCAGCCAAGATCAGGGGTGGGGTCAGCCCCAGCATTTT
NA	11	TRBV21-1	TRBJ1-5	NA	CASNPRASLDF	TGTGCCAGCAACCCTCGGGCCTCCCTGGATTTT
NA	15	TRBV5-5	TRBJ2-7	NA	CASSLPLTGTYEQYF	TGTGCCAGCAGCTTGCCGTTGACAGGAACCTACGAGCAGTACTTC
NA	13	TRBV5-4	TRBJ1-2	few	CASSFSRAAGYTF	TGTGCCAGCAGCTTCTCCAGGGCTGCCGGCTACACCTTC